This T cell receptor beta chain was captured in a study of T cell repertoires in cytomegalovirus infection. At the level of the study: Matching HLA type and CMV infection were both indicated by public TCR beta signatures.

This clonotype was observed a few times. Via MiXCR, TCRdb re-called the reads, giving one row per CDR3 protein. The sample lists around 450,000 distinct CDR3 sequences, approximately 32% occurring once. Trimming removed 4 bases at V and 7 bases at J, with 21 bases between. The CDR3 sequence is 15 residues long. In germline, CDR1 is DFQATT, CDR2 SNEGSKA (reference sequence). What was sequenced was PBMCs. The TCR originated in a human donor in good health (CMV status not recorded). Some clones in this sample may be carry-over from other donors' samples. V gene TRBV20-1 combines with J gene TRBJ2-3; D may correspond to TRBD1 or TRBD2 (6 bases each). CDR3 sequence reads: CSATRESGAPYTQYF. The CDR3 DNA reads TGCAGTGCTACACGGGAGTCGGGGGCCCCGTATACGCAGTATTTT.